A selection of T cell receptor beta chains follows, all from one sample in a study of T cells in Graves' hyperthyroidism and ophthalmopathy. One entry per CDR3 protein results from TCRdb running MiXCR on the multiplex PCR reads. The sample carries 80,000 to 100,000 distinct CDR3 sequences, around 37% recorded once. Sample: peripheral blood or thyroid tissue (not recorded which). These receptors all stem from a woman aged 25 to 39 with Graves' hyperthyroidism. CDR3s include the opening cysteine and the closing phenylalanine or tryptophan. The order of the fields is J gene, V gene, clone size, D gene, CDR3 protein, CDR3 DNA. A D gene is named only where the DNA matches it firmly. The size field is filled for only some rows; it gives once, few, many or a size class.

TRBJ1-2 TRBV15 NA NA CATSSGGGYGYTF TGTGCCACCAGCAGTGGGGGGGGCTATGGCTACACCTTC
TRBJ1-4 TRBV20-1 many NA CSAGVRWGVPTNEKLFF TGCAGTGCCGGAGTACGATGGGGGGTTCCAACTAATGAAAAACTGTTTTTT
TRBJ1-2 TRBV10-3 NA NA CAISAGGSGYTF TGTGCCATCAGTGCTGGGGGGAGCGGCTACACCTTC
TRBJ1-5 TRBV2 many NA CASTEVNSNQPQHF TGTGCCAGCACGGAGGTGAATAGCAATCAGCCCCAGCATTTT
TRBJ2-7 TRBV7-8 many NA CASSPWRAAHTYEQYF TGTGCCAGCAGCCCCTGGCGAGCGGCACATACCTACGAGCAGTACTTC
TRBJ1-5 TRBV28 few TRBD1 CASSLLGRGWAQPQHF TGTGCCAGCAGTTTATTGGGCAGGGGGTGGGCTCAGCCCCAGCATTTT
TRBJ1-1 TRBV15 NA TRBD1 CAVRDSRNTEAFF TGTGCCGTCCGGGACAGTCGGAACACTGAAGCTTTCTTT
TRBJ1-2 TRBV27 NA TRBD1 CASSVQGVGGYTF TGTGCCAGCAGCGTACAGGGGGTGGGAGGCTACACCTTC
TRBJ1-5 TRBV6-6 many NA CASSPLGGQPQHF TGTGCCAGCAGCCCGTTGGGGGGGCAGCCCCAGCATTTT
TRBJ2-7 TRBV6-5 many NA CASSQDFSYEQYF TGTGCCAGCAGTCAGGACTTCTCCTACGAGCAGTACTTC
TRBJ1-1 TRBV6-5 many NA CATRWDGDTEAFF TGTGCCACCAGATGGGACGGGGACACTGAAGCTTTCTTT
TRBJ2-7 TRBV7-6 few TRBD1 CASSPGTESYHEQYF TGTGCCAGCAGCCCCGGGACAGAATCTTACCACGAGCAGTACTTC
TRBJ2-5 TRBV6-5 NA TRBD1 CASSYGQGAPLETQYF TGTGCCAGCAGTTACGGTCAGGGGGCGCCTTTGGAGACCCAGTACTTC
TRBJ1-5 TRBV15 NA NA CATSSLQRGDGQPQHF TGTGCCACCAGCAGCCTTCAGCGGGGGGACGGTCAGCCCCAGCATTTT